The rows below give T cell receptor beta chains drawn from one sample of a study of T-cell reconstitution after alpha-beta-depleted transplantation in children. TCRdb reprocessed the PCR reads with MiXCR, giving one entry per CDR3 protein. The data show more than 500,000 distinct CDR3 sequences, over 10% seen once. Sequencing used PBMCs, mostly from graft donor cells, obtained 180 days after TCRalphabeta/CD19-depleted stem cell transplant. These receptors were obtained from a female patient aged 2 to 10 who had a stem cell transplant for aplastic anemia, so the T cells may come from the graft donor. Each CDR3 is given with its conserved first and last residue. A D gene is named only where the DNA matches it firmly. Only some rows state a clone size, as once, few, many or a class for expanded clones.

-	TRBV12-3/TRBV12-4	-	TRBJ2-5	CASSLTPRRSPYQETQYF	TGTGCCAGCAGTTTAACCCCTAGGAGAAGCCCGTACCAAGAGACCCAGTACTTC
-	TRBV12-3/TRBV12-4	-	TRBJ1-5	CASSLKGMGNQPQHF	TGTGCCAGCAGTTTAAAGGGAATGGGCAATCAGCCCCAGCATTTT
many	TRBV25-1	-	TRBJ2-1	CASSEWKKAGEQFF	TGTGCCAGCAGTGAATGGAAAAAAGCCGGCGAGCAGTTCTTC
-	TRBV11-2	TRBD2	TRBJ2-5	CASSLEAGSGGWETQYF	TGTGCCAGCAGCTTAGAGGCCGGGTCGGGAGGCTGGGAGACCCAGTACTTC
-	TRBV29-1	TRBD1	TRBJ1-2	CSVGFLGQGRFYGYTF	TGCAGCGTCGGGTTTTTGGGACAGGGCCGATTCTATGGCTACACCTTC
many	TRBV5-1	-	TRBJ1-1	CASRTDSMNTEAFF	TGCGCCAGCAGGACCGACAGTATGAACACTGAAGCTTTCTTT
few	TRBV12-3/TRBV12-4	-	TRBJ2-5	CASSGGAEEETQYF	TGTGCCAGCAGTGGGGGCGCGGAGGAAGAGACCCAGTACTTC
-	TRBV3-1	-	TRBJ2-1	CASSRPGLEQFF	TGTGCCAGCAGCCGCCCTGGGCTAGAGCAGTTCTTC
few	TRBV7-2	TRBD2	TRBJ2-1	CASSKWTSGTNEQFF	TGTGCCAGCAGCAAGTGGACTAGCGGGACGAATGAGCAGTTCTTC
-	TRBV5-1	TRBD2	TRBJ2-5	CASSGTSGRASGETQYF	TGCGCCAGCAGCGGGACTAGCGGGAGGGCCTCAGGGGAGACCCAGTACTTC
-	TRBV9	-	TRBJ2-2	CASSVALAPGELFF	TGTGCCAGCAGCGTTGCACTAGCTCCCGGGGAGCTGTTTTTT
-	TRBV20-1	TRBD1	TRBJ1-5	CSARAPTGRVNQPQHF	TGCAGTGCTAGAGCACCGACAGGGAGAGTCAATCAGCCCCAGCATTTT
-	TRBV20-1	TRBD2	TRBJ2-3	CSASRTSGSTDTQYF	TGCAGTGCTAGTAGGACTAGCGGGAGCACAGATACGCAGTATTTT
few	TRBV14	TRBD1	TRBJ2-7	CASSQEGQGRYEQYF	TGTGCCAGCAGCCAAGAGGGACAGGGGAGGTACGAGCAGTACTTC
-	TRBV18	-	TRBJ2-2	CASSPPTGRRNTGELFF	TGTGCCAGCTCACCACCGACCGGGCGCAGGAACACCGGGGAGCTGTTTTTT
-	TRBV20-1	TRBD1	TRBJ2-7	CSAPGTGIPYEQYF	TGCAGTGCTCCAGGGACAGGGATTCCCTACGAGCAGTACTTC
few	TRBV12-3/TRBV12-4	-	TRBJ2-1	CASSFRGSRGSYNEQFF	TGTGCCAGCAGTTTTAGGGGGAGTCGGGGCTCCTACAATGAGCAGTTCTTC
-	TRBV6-5	-	TRBJ2-7	CASSYNTARSYEQYF	TGTGCCAGCAGTTACAACACGGCCAGATCCTACGAGCAGTACTTC
few	TRBV6-2/TRBV6-3	TRBD1	TRBJ2-5	CASRTTGTGKETQYF	TGTGCCAGCAGAACAACCGGGACAGGGAAAGAGACCCAGTACTTC
many	TRBV20-1	TRBD1	TRBJ1-2	CSARGQGALGYTF	TGCAGTGCTAGGGGACAGGGGGCGTTGGGCTACACCTTC
many	TRBV12-3/TRBV12-4	TRBD2	TRBJ2-2	CASSPREGLGSGELFF	TGTGCCAGCAGTCCTCGGGAGGGCCTGGGATCCGGGGAGCTGTTTTTT
-	TRBV12-3/TRBV12-4	-	TRBJ1-1	CASGVGVGTEAFF	TGTGCCAGCGGGGTGGGGGTTGGGACTGAAGCTTTCTTT
-	TRBV25-1	TRBD2	TRBJ2-1	CASSESPGTSGIGEQFF	TGTGCCAGCAGTGAATCTCCCGGGACTAGCGGGATCGGTGAGCAGTTCTTC
-	TRBV20-1	TRBD1	TRBJ1-1	CSARWPGTGVINTEAFF	TGCAGTGCTAGATGGCCCGGGACAGGGGTGATCAACACTGAAGCTTTCTTT
-	TRBV20-1	-	TRBJ1-3	CSASPAERNTIYF	TGCAGTGCTAGCCCCGCAGAGAGAAACACCATATATTTT
-	TRBV7-2	-	TRBJ2-2	CASSSLGGLGELFF	TGTGCCAGCAGCTCCTTGGGCGGTCTCGGGGAGCTGTTTTTT
few	TRBV7-2	TRBD2	TRBJ2-7	CASSLSVPGRRLEQYF	TGTGCCAGCAGCTTATCCGTCCCCGGGAGGAGGTTAGAGCAGTACTTC
few	TRBV11-2	-	TRBJ2-1	CAVEFSYNEQFF	TGTGCCGTGGAGTTTTCCTACAATGAGCAGTTCTTC
-	TRBV20-1	TRBD1	TRBJ2-3	CSGSGTGEDTQYF	TGCAGCGGCTCCGGGACAGGGGAAGATACGCAGTATTTT
few	TRBV10-3	-	TRBJ2-1	CAISGRGSSYNEQFF	TGTGCCATCAGTGGGAGGGGGAGCTCCTACAATGAGCAGTTCTTC
-	TRBV3-1	-	TRBJ2-5	CASSQGDAQETQYF	TGTGCCAGCAGCCAAGGGGACGCCCAAGAGACCCAGTACTTC
few	TRBV7-9	TRBD1	TRBJ1-1	CASSDGRGLNTEAFF	TGTGCCAGCAGCGACGGCAGGGGGTTAAACACTGAAGCTTTCTTT
-	TRBV20-1	TRBD1	TRBJ1-4	CSAREPGQANEKLFF	TGCAGTGCTAGAGAACCGGGACAGGCGAATGAAAAACTGTTTTTT
-	TRBV27	TRBD2	TRBJ2-7	CASSLRAGAVGQYF	TGTGCCAGCAGTTTGCGCGCGGGAGCGGTGGGGCAGTACTTC
-	TRBV7-9	-	TRBJ2-3	CASSLAVGTGDTDTQYF	TGTGCCAGCAGCTTAGCGGTTGGGACGGGGGACACAGATACGCAGTATTTT
few	TRBV2	-	TRBJ2-2	CASSVHGELFF	TGTGCCAGCAGTGTTCACGGGGAGCTGTTTTTT
-	TRBV7-2	TRBD1	TRBJ1-6	CASSPRTGGDSPLHF	TGTGCCAGCAGCCCACGGACAGGGGGAGACTCACCCCTCCACTTT
many	TRBV28	-	TRBJ2-3	CASSFQAANTQYF	TGTGCCAGCAGTTTTCAAGCGGCGAATACGCAGTATTTT
-	TRBV15	TRBD2	TRBJ2-7	CATSRGLDNYEQYF	TGTGCCACCAGCAGGGGACTAGACAACTACGAGCAGTACTTC
-	TRBV29-1	TRBD2	TRBJ2-3	CSVEGGGTADTQYF	TGCAGCGTTGAAGGGGGGGGGACGGCAGATACGCAGTATTTT
few	TRBV5-1	TRBD1	TRBJ2-3	CASSLAPGGTDTQYF	TGCGCCAGCAGCTTGGCGCCAGGGGGTACAGATACGCAGTATTTT
many	TRBV11-2	-	TRBJ2-1	CASSLERYDNEQFF	TGTGCCAGCAGCTTAGAACGTTACGACAATGAGCAGTTCTTC
many	TRBV5-1	-	TRBJ2-5	CASSPGVSGQETQYF	TGCGCCAGCAGTCCGGGGGTGAGTGGCCAAGAGACCCAGTACTTC
few	TRBV29-1	-	TRBJ2-2	CSVVNPGEGTGELFF	TGCAGCGTTGTAAACCCAGGGGAGGGCACCGGGGAGCTGTTTTTT
-	TRBV27	TRBD1	TRBJ2-6	CASTPPPQGATNSGANVLTF	TGTGCCAGCACCCCTCCCCCACAGGGGGCTACCAACTCTGGGGCCAACGTCCTGACTTTC
many	TRBV5-1	TRBD1	TRBJ1-2	CASSFQGANYGYTF	TGCGCCAGCAGCTTTCAGGGGGCTAACTATGGCTACACCTTC
many	TRBV20-1	-	TRBJ2-1	CSARADPYNEQFF	TGCAGTGCTAGGGCGGACCCCTACAATGAGCAGTTCTTC
-	TRBV6-1	TRBD2	TRBJ2-1	CASSDSGRTYNEQFF	TGTGCCAGCAGTGATAGCGGGAGGACCTACAATGAGCAGTTCTTC
many	TRBV7-2	-	TRBJ1-2	CASSLPGNYGYTF	TGTGCCAGCAGCCTACCAGGGAACTATGGCTACACCTTC